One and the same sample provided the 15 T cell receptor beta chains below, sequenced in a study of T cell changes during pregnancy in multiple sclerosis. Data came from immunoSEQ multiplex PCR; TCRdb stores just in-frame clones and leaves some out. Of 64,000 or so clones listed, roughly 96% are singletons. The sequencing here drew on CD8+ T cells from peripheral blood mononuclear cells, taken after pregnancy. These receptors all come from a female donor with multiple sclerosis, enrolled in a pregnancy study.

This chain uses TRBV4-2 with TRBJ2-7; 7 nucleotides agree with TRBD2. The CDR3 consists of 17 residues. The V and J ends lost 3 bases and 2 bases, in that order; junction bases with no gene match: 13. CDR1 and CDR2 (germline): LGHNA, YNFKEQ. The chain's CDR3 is CASSQLGRAGDTYEQYF. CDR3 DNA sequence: TGTGCCAGCAGCCAGTTGGGTCGGGCGGGGGATACCTACGAGCAGTACTTC.

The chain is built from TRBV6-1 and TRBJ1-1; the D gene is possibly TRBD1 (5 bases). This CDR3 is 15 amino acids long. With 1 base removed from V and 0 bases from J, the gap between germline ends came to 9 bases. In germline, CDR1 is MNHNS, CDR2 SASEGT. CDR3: CASSEGAGLNTEAFF. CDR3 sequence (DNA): TGTGCCAGCAGTGAAGGGGCAGGGTTGAACACTGAAGCTTTCTTT.

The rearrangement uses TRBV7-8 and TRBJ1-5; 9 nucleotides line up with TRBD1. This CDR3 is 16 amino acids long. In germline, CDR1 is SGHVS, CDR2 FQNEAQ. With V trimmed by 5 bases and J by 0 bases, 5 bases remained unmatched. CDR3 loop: CASSVGGQGSNQPQHF. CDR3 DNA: TGTGCCAGCAGCGTGGGGGGACAGGGTAGCAATCAGCCCCAGCATTTT.

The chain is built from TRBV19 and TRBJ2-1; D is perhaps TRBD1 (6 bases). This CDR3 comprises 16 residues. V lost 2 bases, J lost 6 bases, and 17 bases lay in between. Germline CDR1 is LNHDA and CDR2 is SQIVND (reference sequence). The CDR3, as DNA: TGTGCCAGTAGTATAAGTTTCTTCAGGGGAATCAATGAGCAGTTCTTC. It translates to CASSISFFRGINEQFF.

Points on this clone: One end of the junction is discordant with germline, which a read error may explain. CDR3 in amino acids: CASSFSAAPIYEQYF. CDR3 nucleotides: TGTGCTAGCAGCTTTTCGGCAGCGCCAATTTACGAGCAGTACTTC. This rearrangement joins TRBV7-7 to TRBJ2-7; D not resolved. The CDR3 covers 15 residues. Germline assignment: CDR1 SSHAT and CDR2 FNYEAQ (reference sequence). Looking up the rest from reference TRBV7-7 and TRBJ2-7 gives the full variable domain: GAGVSQSPRYKVTKRGQDVTLRCDPISSHATLYWYQQALGQGPEFLTYFNYEAQPDKSGLPSDRFSAERPEGSISTLTIQRTEQRDSAMYRCASSFSAAPIYEQYFGPGTRLTVT.

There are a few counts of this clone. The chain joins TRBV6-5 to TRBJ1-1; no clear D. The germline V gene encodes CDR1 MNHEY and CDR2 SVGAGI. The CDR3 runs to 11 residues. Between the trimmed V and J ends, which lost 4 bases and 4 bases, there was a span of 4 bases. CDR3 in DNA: TGTGCCAGCAGTTCGGGCACTGAAGCTTTCTTT. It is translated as CASSSGTEAFF.

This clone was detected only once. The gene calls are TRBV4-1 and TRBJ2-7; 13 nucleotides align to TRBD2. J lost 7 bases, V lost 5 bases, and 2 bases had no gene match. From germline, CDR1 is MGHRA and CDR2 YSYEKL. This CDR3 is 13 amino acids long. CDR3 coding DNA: TGCGCCAGCAGCGTGGGACTAGCGGGGGAGCAGTACTTC. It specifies CASSVGLAGEQYF.

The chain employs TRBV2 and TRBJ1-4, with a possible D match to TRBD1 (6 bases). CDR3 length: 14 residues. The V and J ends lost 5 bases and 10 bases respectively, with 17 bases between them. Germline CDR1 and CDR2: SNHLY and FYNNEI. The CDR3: CASSPPLGAGKLFF. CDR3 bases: TGTGCCAGCAGTCCCCCGTTGGGGGCCGGAAAACTGTTTTTT.

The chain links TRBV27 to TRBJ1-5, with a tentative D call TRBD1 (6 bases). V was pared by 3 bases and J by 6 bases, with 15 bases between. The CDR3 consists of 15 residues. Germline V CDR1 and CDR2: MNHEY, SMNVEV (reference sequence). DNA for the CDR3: TGTGCCAGCAGTTTGGGGGCAGGGGTCGGTCAGCCCCAGCATTTT. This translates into CASSLGAGVGQPQHF.

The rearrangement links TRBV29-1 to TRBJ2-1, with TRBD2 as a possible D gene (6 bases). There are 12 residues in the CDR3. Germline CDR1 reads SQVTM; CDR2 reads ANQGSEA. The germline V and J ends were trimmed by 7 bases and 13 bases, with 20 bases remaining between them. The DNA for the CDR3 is TGCAGCGGGGGCGGGACCGTCCCACTCCAGTTCTTC. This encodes CSGGGTVPLQFF.

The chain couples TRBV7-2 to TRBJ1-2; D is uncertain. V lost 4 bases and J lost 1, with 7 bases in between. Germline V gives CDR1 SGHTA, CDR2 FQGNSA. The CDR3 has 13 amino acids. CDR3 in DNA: TGTGCCAGCAGCTCGCCCTATAACTATGGCTACACCTTC. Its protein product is CASSSPYNYGYTF. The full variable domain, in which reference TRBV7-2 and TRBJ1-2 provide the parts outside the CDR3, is GAGVSQSPSNKVTEKGKDVELRCDPISGHTALYWYRQSLGQGLEFLIYFQGNSAPDKSGLPSDRFSAERTGGSVSTLTIQRTQQEDSAVYLCASSSPYNYGYTFGSGTRLTVV.

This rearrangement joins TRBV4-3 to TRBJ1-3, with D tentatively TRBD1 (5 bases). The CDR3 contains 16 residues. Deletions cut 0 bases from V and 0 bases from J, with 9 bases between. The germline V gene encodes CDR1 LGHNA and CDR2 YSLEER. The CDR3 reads CASSQEARGSGNTIYF. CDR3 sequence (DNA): TGCGCCAGCAGCCAAGAGGCAAGGGGCTCTGGAAACACCATATATTTT.

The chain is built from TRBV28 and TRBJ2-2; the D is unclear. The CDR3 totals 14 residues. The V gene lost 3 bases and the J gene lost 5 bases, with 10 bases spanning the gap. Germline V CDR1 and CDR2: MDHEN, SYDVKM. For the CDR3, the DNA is TGTGCCAGCAGTTTTCTCGCGGAGACCGGGGAGCTGTTTTTT. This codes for CASSFLAETGELFF.

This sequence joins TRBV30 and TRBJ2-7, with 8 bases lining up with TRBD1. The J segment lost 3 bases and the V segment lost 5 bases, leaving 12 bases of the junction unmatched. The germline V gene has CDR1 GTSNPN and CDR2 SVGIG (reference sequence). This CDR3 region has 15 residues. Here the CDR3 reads CAWSIGTGEDYEQYF. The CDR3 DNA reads TGTGCCTGGTCTATCGGGACAGGAGAGGACTACGAGCAGTACTTC.

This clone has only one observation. CDR3 DNA sequence: TGTGCCAGCAGCTTATTCGGAGAGACCCAGTACTTC. Protein product: CASSLFGETQYF. This chain uses TRBV7-2 with TRBJ2-5; D is unclear. The V end was cut by 2 bases, the J end by 4 bases, with 5 bases between. CDR3 length: 12 amino acids. CDR1 and CDR2 from the germline V gene are SGHTA and FQGNSA.